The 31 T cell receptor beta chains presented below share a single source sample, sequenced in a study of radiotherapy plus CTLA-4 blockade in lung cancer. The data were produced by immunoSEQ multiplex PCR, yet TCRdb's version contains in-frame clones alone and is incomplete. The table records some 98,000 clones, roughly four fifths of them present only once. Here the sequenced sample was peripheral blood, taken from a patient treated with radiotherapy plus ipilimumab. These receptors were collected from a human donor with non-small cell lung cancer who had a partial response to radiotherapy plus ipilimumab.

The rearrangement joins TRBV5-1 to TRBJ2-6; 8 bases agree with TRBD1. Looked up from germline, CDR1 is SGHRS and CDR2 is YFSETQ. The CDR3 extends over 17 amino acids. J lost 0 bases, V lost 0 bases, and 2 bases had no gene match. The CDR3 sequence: CASSLGTGRSGANVLTF. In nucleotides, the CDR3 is TGCGCCAGCAGCTTGGGGACAGGGCGCTCTGGGGCCAACGTCCTGACTTTC.

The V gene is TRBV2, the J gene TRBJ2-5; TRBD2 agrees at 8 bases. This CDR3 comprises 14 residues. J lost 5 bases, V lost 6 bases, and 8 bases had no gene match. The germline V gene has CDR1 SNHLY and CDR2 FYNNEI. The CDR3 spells CASRDKAGAETQYF. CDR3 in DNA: TGTGCCAGCAGGGATAAAGCGGGAGCTGAGACCCAGTACTTC.

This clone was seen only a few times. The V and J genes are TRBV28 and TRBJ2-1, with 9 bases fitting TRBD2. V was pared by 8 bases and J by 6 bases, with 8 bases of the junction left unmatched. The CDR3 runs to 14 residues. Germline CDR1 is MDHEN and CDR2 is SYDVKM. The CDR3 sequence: CASHSGRRGNEQFF. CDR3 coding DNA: TGTGCCAGCCATAGCGGGAGAAGGGGCAATGAGCAGTTCTTC. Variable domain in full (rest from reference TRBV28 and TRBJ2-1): DVKVTQSSRYLVKRTGEKVFLECVQDMDHENMFWYRQDPGLGLRLIYFSYDVKMKEKGDIPEGYSVSREKKERFSLILESASTNQTSMYLCASHSGRRGNEQFFGPGTRLTVL.

The CDR3, as DNA: TGTGCCAGCAGGAAGGGACAGTGGGCCGGGGAGCTGTTTTTT. This gives the protein CASRKGQWAGELFF. The rearrangement links TRBV6-1 to TRBJ2-2; TRBD1 matches at 7 bases. V trimming: 6 bases; J trimming: 6 bases; junction bases outside the gene matches: 7. The germline gives CDR1 MNHNS, CDR2 SASEGT. This CDR3 contains 14 residues.

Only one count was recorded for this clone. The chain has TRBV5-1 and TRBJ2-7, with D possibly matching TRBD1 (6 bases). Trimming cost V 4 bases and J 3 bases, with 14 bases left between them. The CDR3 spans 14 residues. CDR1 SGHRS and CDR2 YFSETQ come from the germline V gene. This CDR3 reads CASSLQGTNYEQYF. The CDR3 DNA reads TGCGCCAGCAGCCTACAGGGAACCAACTACGAGCAGTACTTC.

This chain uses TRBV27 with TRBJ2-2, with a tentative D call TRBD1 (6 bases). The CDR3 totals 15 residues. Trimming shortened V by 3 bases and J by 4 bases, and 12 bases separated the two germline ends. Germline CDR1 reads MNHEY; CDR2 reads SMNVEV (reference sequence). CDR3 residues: CASSFGGAVTGELFF. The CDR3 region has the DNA TGTGCCAGCAGTTTTGGGGGCGCGGTCACCGGGGAGCTGTTTTTT.

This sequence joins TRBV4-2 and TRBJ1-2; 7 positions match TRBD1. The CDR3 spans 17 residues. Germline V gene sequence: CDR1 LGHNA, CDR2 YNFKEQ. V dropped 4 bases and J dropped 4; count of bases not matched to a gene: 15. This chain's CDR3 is CASSPYRGEAMIYGYTF. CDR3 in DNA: TGTGCCAGCAGCCCGTACAGGGGCGAAGCAATGATCTATGGCTACACCTTC.

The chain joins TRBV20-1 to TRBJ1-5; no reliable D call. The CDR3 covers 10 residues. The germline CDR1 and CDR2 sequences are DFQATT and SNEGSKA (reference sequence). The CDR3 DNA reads TGCAGCGTGGGAGATCAGCCCCAGCATTTT. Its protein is CSVGDQPQHF.

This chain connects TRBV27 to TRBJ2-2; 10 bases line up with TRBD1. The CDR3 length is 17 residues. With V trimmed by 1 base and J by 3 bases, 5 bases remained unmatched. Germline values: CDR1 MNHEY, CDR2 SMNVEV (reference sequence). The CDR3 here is CASSLLGQGVDTGELFF. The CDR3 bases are TGTGCCAGCAGTTTATTAGGACAGGGGGTGGACACCGGGGAGCTGTTTTTT.

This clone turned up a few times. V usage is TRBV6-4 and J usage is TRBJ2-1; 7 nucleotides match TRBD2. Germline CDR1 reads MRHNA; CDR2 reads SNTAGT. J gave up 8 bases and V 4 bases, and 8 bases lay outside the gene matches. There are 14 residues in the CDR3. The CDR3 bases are TGTGCCAGCAGTGCCACGGGAGGATTGGATGAGCAGTTCTTC. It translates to CASSATGGLDEQFF.

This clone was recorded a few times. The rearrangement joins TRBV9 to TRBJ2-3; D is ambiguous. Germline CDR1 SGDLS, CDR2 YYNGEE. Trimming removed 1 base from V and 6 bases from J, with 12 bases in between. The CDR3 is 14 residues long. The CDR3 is CASSVSADLDTQYF. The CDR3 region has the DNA TGTGCCAGCAGCGTATCGGCGGATTTGGATACGCAGTATTTT.

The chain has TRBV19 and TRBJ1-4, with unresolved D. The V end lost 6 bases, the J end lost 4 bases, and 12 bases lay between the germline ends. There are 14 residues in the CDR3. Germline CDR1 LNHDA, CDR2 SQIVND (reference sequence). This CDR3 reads CASSPWGGNEKLFF. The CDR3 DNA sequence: TGTGCCAGTAGCCCTTGGGGAGGTAATGAAAAACTGTTTTTT.

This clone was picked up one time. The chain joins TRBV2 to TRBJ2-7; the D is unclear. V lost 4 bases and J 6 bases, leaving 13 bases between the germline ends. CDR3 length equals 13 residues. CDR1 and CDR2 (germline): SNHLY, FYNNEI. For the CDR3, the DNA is TGTGCCAGCAGTGCCCAGCCAGGCCTCGAGCAGTACTTC. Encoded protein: CASSAQPGLEQYF. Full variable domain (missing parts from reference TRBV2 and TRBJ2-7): EPEVTQTPSHQVTQMGQEVILRCVPISNHLYFYWYRQILGQKVEFLVSFYNNEISEKSEIFDDQFSVERPDGSNFTLKIRSTKLEDSAMYFCASSAQPGLEQYFGPGTRLTVT.

The CDR3 DNA sequence: TGTGCCAGCAGCCAACCCGGGACAGGGGGTTACGAGCAGTACTTC. Translating gives CASSQPGTGGYEQYF. The gene calls are TRBV14 and TRBJ2-7, with 11 positions matching TRBD1. The germline gives CDR1 SGHDN, CDR2 FVKESK. V lost 2 bases, J lost 4 bases, and 4 bases stayed unmatched. This CDR3 spans 15 amino acids.

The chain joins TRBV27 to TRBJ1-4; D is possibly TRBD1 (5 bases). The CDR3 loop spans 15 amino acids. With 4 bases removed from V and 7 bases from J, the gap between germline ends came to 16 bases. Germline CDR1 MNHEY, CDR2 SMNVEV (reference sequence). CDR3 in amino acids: CASSSGAGRGEKLFF. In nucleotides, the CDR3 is TGTGCCAGCAGTTCCGGTGCGGGGAGGGGTGAAAAACTGTTTTTT.

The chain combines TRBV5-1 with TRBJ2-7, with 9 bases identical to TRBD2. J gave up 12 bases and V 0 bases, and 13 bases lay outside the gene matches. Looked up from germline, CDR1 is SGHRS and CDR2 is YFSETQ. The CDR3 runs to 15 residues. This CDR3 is CASSLGALAGVEAYF. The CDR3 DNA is TGCGCCAGCAGCTTGGGGGCATTAGCGGGGGTCGAAGCGTACTTC.

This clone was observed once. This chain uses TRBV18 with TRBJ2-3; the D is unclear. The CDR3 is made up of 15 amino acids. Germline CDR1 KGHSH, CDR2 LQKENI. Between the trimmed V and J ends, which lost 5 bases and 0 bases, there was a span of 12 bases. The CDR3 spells CASSERGPSTDTQYF. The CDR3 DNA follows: TGTGCCAGCTCAGAGCGCGGTCCCAGCACAGATACGCAGTATTTT. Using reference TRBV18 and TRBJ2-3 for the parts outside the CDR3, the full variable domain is NAGVMQNPRHLVRRRGQEARLRCSPMKGHSHVYWYRQLPEEGLKFMVYLQKENIIDESGMPKERFSAEFPKEGPSILRIQQVVRGDSAAYFCASSERGPSTDTQYFGPGTRLTVL.

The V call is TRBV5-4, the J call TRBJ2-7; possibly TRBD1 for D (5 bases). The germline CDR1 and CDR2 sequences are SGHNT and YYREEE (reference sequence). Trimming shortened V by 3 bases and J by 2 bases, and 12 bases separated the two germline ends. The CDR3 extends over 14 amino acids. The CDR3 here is CASSSGPTTYEQYF. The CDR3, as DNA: TGTGCCAGCAGCTCAGGGCCCACAACCTACGAGCAGTACTTC.

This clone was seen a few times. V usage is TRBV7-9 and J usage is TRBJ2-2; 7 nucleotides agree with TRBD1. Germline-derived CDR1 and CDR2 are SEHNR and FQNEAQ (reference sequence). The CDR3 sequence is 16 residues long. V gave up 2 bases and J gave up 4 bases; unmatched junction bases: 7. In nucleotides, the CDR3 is TGTGCCAGCAGCTTACCGTTACAGGGGACCACCGGGGAGCTGTTTTTT. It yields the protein CASSLPLQGTTGELFF. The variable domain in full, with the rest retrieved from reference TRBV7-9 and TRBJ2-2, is DTGVSQNPRHKITKRGQNVTFRCDPISEHNRLYWYRQTLGQGPEFLTYFQNEAQLEKSRLLSDRFSAERPKGSFSTLEIQRTEQGDSAMYLCASSLPLQGTTGELFFGEGSRLTVL.

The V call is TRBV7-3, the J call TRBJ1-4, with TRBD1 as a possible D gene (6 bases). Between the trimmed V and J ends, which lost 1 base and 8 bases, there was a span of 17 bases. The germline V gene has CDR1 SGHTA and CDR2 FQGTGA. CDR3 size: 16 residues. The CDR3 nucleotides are TGTGCCAGCAGCTTAAATCCCCCAGGGGTGGGGGAAAAACTGTTTTTT. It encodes CASSLNPPGVGEKLFF.

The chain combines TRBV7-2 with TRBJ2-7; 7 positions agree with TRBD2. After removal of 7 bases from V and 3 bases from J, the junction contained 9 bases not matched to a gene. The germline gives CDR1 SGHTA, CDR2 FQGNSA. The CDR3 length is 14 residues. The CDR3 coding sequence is TGTGCCAGCACACCCCTGGGGACTAACTACGAGCAGTACTTC. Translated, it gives CASTPLGTNYEQYF. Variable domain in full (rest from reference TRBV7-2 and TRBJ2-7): GAGVSQSPSNKVTEKGKDVELRCDPISGHTALYWYRQSLGQGLEFLIYFQGNSAPDKSGLPSDRFSAERTGGSVSTLTIQRTQQEDSAVYLCASTPLGTNYEQYFGPGTRLTVT.

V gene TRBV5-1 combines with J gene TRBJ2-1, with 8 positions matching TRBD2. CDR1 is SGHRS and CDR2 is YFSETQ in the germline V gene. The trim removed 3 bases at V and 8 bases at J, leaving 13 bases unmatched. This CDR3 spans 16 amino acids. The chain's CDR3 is CASSSAAGGVEDEQFF. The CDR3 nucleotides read TGCGCCAGCAGCTCCGCGGCGGGGGGCGTGGAGGATGAGCAGTTCTTC.

The CDR3 DNA sequence: TGTGCCAGCAGCTCGGGACTAGCGATCGGCACAGATACGCAGTATTTT. Residues: CASSSGLAIGTDTQYF. The V call is TRBV11-2, the J call TRBJ2-3; 10 nucleotides line up with TRBD2. CDR1 is SGHAT and CDR2 is FQNNGV in the germline V gene. The CDR3 contains 16 residues. V lost 4 bases to trimming and J lost 1 base; unmatched junction nucleotides: 5. Supplemented by reference TRBV11-2 and TRBJ2-3, the full variable domain reads EAGVAQSPRYKIIEKRQSVAFWCNPISGHATLYWYQQILGQGPKLLIQFQNNGVVDDSQLPKDRFSAERLKGVDSTLKIQPAKLEDSAVYLCASSSGLAIGTDTQYFGPGTRLTVL.

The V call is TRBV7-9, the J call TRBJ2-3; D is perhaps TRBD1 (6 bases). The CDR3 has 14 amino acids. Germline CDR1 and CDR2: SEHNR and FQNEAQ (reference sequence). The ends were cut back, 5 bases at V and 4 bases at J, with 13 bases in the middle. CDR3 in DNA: TGTGCCAGCAGCCCTCAGGGGAGCGCAGATACGCAGTATTTT. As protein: CASSPQGSADTQYF.

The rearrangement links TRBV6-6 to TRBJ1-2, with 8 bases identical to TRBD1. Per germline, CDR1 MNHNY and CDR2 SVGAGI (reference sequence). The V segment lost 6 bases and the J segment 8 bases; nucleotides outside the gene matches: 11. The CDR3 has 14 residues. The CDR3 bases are TGTGCCAGCAGCCGACCACAGGGGGTCCAGGGCTACACCTTC. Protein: CASSRPQGVQGYTF.

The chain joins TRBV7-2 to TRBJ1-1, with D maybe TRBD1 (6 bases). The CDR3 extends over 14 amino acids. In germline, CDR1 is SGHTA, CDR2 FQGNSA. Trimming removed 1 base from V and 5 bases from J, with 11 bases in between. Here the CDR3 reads CASSLEVRGTEAFF. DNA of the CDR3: TGTGCCAGCAGCTTAGAAGTCAGGGGAACTGAAGCTTTCTTT. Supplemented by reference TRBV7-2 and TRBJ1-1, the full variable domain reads GAGVSQSPSNKVTEKGKDVELRCDPISGHTALYWYRQSLGQGLEFLIYFQGNSAPDKSGLPSDRFSAERTGGSVSTLTIQRTQQEDSAVYLCASSLEVRGTEAFFGQGTRLTVV.

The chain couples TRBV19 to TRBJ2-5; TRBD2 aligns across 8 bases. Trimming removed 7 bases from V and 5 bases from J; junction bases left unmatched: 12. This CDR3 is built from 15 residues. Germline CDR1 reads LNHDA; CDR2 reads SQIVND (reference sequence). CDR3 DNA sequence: TGTGCCAGTACCCCCGGGAGGGGTGGGGTGGAGACCCAGTACTTC. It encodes CASTPGRGGVETQYF.

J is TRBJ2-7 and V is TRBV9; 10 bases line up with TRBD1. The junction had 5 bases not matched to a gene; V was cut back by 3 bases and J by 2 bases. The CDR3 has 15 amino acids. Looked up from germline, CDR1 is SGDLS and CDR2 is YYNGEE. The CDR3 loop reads CASSDGQGEAYEQYF. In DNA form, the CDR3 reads TGTGCCAGCAGCGACGGACAGGGGGAGGCCTACGAGCAGTACTTC.

The CDR3 region is CASISPGAGNTIYF. CDR3 sequence (DNA): TGTGCCAGCATAAGCCCAGGGGCTGGAAACACCATATATTTT. The chain uses TRBV6-1 and TRBJ1-3, with D maybe TRBD1 (6 bases). CDR3 length equals 14 residues. Germline CDR1 and CDR2: MNHNS and SASEGT. Trimming took 7 bases from V and 2 from J, leaving 12 bases between them.

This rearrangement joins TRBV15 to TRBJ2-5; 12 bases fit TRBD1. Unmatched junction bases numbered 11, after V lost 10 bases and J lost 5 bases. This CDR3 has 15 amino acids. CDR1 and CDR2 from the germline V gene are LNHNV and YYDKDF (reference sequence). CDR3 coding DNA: TGTGCCATTGGGAGGGACAGGGGGCCGAGGGAGACCCAGTACTTC. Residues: CAIGRDRGPRETQYF. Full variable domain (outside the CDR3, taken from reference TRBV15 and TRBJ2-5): DAMVIQNPRYQVTQFGKPVTLSCSQTLNHNVMYWYQQKSSQAPKLLFHYYDKDFNNEADTPDNFQSRRPNTSFCFLDIRSPGLGDTAMYLCAIGRDRGPRETQYFGPGTRLLVL.

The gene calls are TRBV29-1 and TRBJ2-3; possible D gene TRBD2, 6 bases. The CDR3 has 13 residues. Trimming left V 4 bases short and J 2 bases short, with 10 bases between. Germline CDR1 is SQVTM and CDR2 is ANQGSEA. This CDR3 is CSVAAGTTDTQYF. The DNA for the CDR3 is TGCAGCGTTGCTGCGGGAACCACAGATACGCAGTATTTT.